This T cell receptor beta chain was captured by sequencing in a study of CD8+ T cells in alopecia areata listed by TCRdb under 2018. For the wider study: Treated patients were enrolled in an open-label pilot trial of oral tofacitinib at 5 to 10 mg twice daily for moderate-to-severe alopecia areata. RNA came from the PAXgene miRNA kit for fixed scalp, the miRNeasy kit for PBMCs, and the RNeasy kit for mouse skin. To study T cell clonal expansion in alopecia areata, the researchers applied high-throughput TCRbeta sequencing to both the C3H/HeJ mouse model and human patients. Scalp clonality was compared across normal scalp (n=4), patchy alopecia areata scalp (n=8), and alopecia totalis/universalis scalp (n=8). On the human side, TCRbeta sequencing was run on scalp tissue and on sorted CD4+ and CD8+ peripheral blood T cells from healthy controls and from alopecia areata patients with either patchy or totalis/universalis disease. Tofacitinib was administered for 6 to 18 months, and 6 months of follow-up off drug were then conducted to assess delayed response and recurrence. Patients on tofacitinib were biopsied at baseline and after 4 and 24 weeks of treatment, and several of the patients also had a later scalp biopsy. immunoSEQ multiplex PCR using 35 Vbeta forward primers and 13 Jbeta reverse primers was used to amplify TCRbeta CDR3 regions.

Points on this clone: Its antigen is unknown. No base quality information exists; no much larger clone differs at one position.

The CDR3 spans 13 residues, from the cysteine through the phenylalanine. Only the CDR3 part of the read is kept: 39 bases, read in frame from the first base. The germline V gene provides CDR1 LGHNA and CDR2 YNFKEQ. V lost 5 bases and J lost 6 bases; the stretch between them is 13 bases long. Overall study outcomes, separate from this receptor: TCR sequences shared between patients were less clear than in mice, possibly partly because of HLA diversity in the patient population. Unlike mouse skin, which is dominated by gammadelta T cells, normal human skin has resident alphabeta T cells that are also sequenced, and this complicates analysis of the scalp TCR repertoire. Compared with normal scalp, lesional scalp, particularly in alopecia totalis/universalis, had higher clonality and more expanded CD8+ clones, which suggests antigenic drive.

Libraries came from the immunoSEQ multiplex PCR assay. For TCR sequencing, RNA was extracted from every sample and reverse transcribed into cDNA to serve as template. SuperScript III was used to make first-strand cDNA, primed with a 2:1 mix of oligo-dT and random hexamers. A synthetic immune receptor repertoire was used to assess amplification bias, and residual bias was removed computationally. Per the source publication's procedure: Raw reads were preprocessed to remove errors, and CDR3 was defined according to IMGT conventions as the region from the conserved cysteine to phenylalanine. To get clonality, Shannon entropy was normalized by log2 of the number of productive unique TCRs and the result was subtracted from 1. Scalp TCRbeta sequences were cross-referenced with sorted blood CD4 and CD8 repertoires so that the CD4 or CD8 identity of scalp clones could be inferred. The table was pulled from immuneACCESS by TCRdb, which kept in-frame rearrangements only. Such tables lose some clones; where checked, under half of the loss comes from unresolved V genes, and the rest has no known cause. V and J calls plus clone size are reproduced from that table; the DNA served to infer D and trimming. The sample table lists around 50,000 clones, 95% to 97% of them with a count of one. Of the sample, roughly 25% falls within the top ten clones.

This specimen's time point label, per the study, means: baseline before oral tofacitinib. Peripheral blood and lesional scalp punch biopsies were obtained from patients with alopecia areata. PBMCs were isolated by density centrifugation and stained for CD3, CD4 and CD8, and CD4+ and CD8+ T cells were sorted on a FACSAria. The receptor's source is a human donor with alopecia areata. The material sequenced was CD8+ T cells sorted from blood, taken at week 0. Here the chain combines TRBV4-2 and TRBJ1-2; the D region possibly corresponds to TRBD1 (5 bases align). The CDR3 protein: CASSDPRGNGYTF. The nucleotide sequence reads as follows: TGTGCCAGCAGCGACCCAAGGGGAAATGGCTACACCTTC.